This T cell receptor (beta chain) is drawn from a study of T cell changes during pregnancy in multiple sclerosis. Assay used: immunoSEQ multiplex PCR; TCRdb lists only in-frame clones, some missing. The profile shows over 50,000 clones, about nine tenths of them singletons. The CDR3 covers 14 residues. Trimming left V 2 bases short and J 4 bases short, with 11 bases between. The germline V gene encodes CDR1 SGHVS and CDR2 FNYEAQ. This sample comprised peripheral blood, obtained in the first trimester of pregnancy. The chain is built from TRBV7-6 and TRBJ1-1, with TRBD1 as a possible D gene (5 bases). This clonotype was sampled from a female donor in good health, enrolled as a control in a pregnancy study. In DNA, the CDR3 is TGTGCCAGCAGCTTATCCGGGGGTGGCACTGAAGCTTTCTTT. Translated: CASSLSGGGTEAFF.